This T cell receptor beta chain was found in a study of blood T cell repertoires in COVID-19. Study context: COVID-19 samples from acute and convalescent phases originated in the United States, Italy and Spain. PBMCs, B-cell-depleted T cells, or T cells provided the cDNA or gDNA that made up the material.

V trimming: 0 bases; J trimming: 5 bases; junction bases outside the gene matches: 8. The CDR3 loop spans 16 amino acids. Germline loops: CDR1 SGDLS, CDR2 YYNGEE. In the authors' workflow: Cell counts per sample came from amplifying reference gene primers. Here immunoSEQ multiplex PCR was the method, and the copy in TCRdb shows in-frame clones only, minus some. V and J calls and clone size are given by that table; D and trimming were obtained from the DNA. The table records tens of thousands of clones, 85% to 90% of them present only once. V is TRBV9 and J is TRBJ1-1; 9 bases match TRBD1. This TCR came from a man aged 60-69 years with acute or convalescent COVID-19. The material sequenced was peripheral blood. The CDR3 sequence is CASSVVGGQGPTEAFF. CDR3 coding DNA: TGTGCCAGCAGCGTAGTGGGTGGACAGGGGCCAACTGAAGCTTTCTTT.